The rows below give T cell receptor beta chains drawn from one sample of a study of molecular identifiers for immune sequencing clone quantification. Using its own MiXCR run on the PCR reads, TCRdb lists one record per CDR3 protein. The table lists approximately 97,000 distinct CDR3 sequences, 30% to 45% of them singletons, with 9% to 10% in the top ten. The sample comprised naive CD8+ T cells from blood, with Jurkat cell RNA spiked in. These receptors were taken from a human donor in good health. Some libraries in this study had Jurkat cell RNA spiked in. The CDR3 runs from the conserved cysteine through the conserved F or W. The D gene is left open where the match is weak. Clone size is shown for a subset of rows, as once, few, many or a class of expanded clone.

TRBD1	TRBV4-3	TRBJ1-6	NA	TGCGCCAGCAGCCGAGGGACAGATGGTTCACCCCTCCACTTT	CASSRGTDGSPLHF
TRBD1	TRBV19	TRBJ2-7	few	TGTGCCAGCTCGGCGTGGACAGGGCCCTACGAGCAGTACTTC	CASSAWTGPYEQYF
TRBD2	TRBV27	TRBJ2-2	NA	TGTGCCAGCAGTCCACTTGCGGGAGGAGCGGGAGAGATTGGACACGGGGAGCTGTTTTTT	CASSPLAGGAGEIGHGELFF
NA	TRBV7-9	TRBJ2-7	NA	TGTGCCAGCAGCGCCACCCAGGGTTACGAGCAGTACTTC	CASSATQGYEQYF
TRBD2	TRBV4-3	TRBJ2-7	few	TGCGCCAGCAGCCAAGATGGTGCTAGCGGGACCGAGCAGTACTTC	CASSQDGASGTEQYF
NA	TRBV28	TRBJ2-3	many	TGTGCCAGCAGTCGATGGGACAACAGGACAGATACGCAGTATTTT	CASSRWDNRTDTQYF
NA	TRBV3-1	TRBJ1-5	NA	TGTGCCAGCAGCCAAGACCGTACTCAGCCCCAGCATTTT	CASSQDRTQPQHF
NA	TRBV12-3/TRBV12-4	TRBJ1-2	many	TGTGCCATAGCCGACGGAATAACTAACTATGGCTACACCTTC	CAIADGITNYGYTF
NA	TRBV29-1	TRBJ2-3	few	TGCAGCGGGGGGATAGCGGAAAGCGTCCCAGATACGCAGTATTTT	CSGGIAESVPDTQYF
NA	TRBV27	TRBJ2-7	NA	TGTGCCAGCAGCCCCCCGACCTCATACGAGCAGTACTTC	CASSPPTSYEQYF
NA	TRBV29-1	TRBJ2-5	few	TGCAGCGCCCTAGAGGGGGGAGAGACCCAGTACTTC	CSALEGGETQYF
TRBD2	TRBV18	TRBJ2-3	NA	TGTGCCAGCTCACCACCATCGCTAGCGGGAACAGATACGCAGTATTTT	CASSPPSLAGTDTQYF
NA	TRBV5-4	TRBJ1-3	NA	TGTGCCAGCAGCTTGGCGCGGGGCTCTGGAAACACCATATATTTT	CASSLARGSGNTIYF
TRBD1	TRBV28	TRBJ1-4	many	TGTGCCAGCAGTTCCCGGGACAGGGTGCGTGAAAAACTGTTTTTT	CASSSRDRVREKLFF
TRBD1	TRBV2	TRBJ1-5	NA	TGTGCCAGCAGAAGGACAGGGCTGAATCAGCCCCAGCATTTT	CASRRTGLNQPQHF
NA	TRBV7-6	TRBJ2-5	NA	TGTGCCAGCAGTAAAAGACCAGCTGTCCAAGAGACCCAGCACTTC	CASSKRPAVQETQHF
NA	TRBV27	TRBJ2-3	few	TGTGCCAGCAGCTGGGTGGGAGTTAGGGATGCAGATACGCAGTATTTT	CASSWVGVRDADTQYF
NA	TRBV28	TRBJ1-1	many	TGTGCCAGCAGTTTAAGTGGGACTGAAGCTTTCTTT	CASSLSGTEAFF
NA	TRBV5-6	TRBJ2-3	NA	TGTGCCAGCAGCGGACAGTCCAGGGGCACAGATACGCAGTATTTT	CASSGQSRGTDTQYF
TRBD1	TRBV7-8	TRBJ1-1	NA	TGTGCCAGCAGATTAACAGGGGGCGCAACTGAAGCTTTCTTT	CASRLTGGATEAFF
TRBD1	TRBV12-3/TRBV12-4	TRBJ1-5	many	TGTGCCAGCAGTCCCACCGACAGGGCTGGGAATCAGCCCCAGCATTTT	CASSPTDRAGNQPQHF
TRBD2	TRBV7-9	TRBJ2-7	few	TGTGCCAGCAGCTTAAAGGGAGGGCAGAACTCCTACGAGCAGTACTTC	CASSLKGGQNSYEQYF
TRBD2	TRBV7-6	TRBJ2-7	NA	TGTGCCAGCAGCTTATCGGGGGGGGGAGAGCAGTACTTC	CASSLSGGGEQYF
NA	TRBV12-3/TRBV12-4	TRBJ2-3	few	TGTGCCAGCAGTTTAGGGTGGGAGGAGATCACAGATACGCAGTATTTT	CASSLGWEEITDTQYF
NA	TRBV7-9	TRBJ2-7	few	TGTGCCAGCAGCTCCCAGGTTACGTACGAGCAGTACTTC	CASSSQVTYEQYF
NA	TRBV20-1	TRBJ2-7	many	TGCAGTGCTAGAGGCGGCCTGGCCTACGAGCAGTACTTC	CSARGGLAYEQYF
TRBD2	TRBV28	TRBJ2-7	few	TGTGCCCGCACTCGTTGGGAGGGTACCCACGAGCAGTACTTC	CARTRWEGTHEQYF
TRBD1	TRBV20-1	TRBJ2-1	NA	TGCAGTGCTAATGGCTACCCGGGACAGGGTGGTGAGCAGTTCTTC	CSANGYPGQGGEQFF
NA	TRBV5-4	TRBJ1-4	NA	TGTGCCAGCAGCCCTGACAGGATGAATGAAAAACTGTTTTTT	CASSPDRMNEKLFF
TRBD2	TRBV4-2	TRBJ2-7	NA	TGTGCCAGCAGCCAAGAGGAGGCGGGAGCGTACGAGCAGTACTTC	CASSQEEAGAYEQYF